This T cell receptor (beta chain) derives from a study of T cells in Graves' hyperthyroidism and ophthalmopathy. Across the study: Sampling of peripheral blood happened at initial diagnosis, prior to any treatment.

In its sample, this clonotype was seen a few times. Hyperthyroidism in the patients, aged 18 to 65, was newly diagnosed and under 2 months in duration. It was at first hyperthyroidism diagnosis, before any ophthalmopathy symptoms, that the blood sample was taken. TCR beta CDR3 sequences were amplified from RNA transcripts. The TCR CDR3 was amplified in a first-round RT-PCR using the HTBI primer set. TCRdb itself ran the multiplex PCR reads through MiXCR, one entry per CDR3 protein. The repertoire holds 280,000 or so distinct CDR3 sequences, with 20% to 30% as singletons. CDR1 is LGHNA, CDR2 YNFKEQ, per germline. This CDR3 comprises 15 residues. The V gene end was trimmed by 4 bases and the J gene end by 3 bases; junction bases not matched to a gene: 5.

The chain links TRBV4-2 to TRBJ2-2; TRBD1 matches 7 bases. The sequence was collected from a man aged 40-55 years with Graves' hyperthyroidism that later progressed to Graves' ophthalmopathy. The sequenced sample consisted of blood. This CDR3 reads CASSLRQGDTGELFF. CDR3 in DNA: TGTGCCAGCAGCCTCCGGCAGGGGGACACCGGGGAGCTGTTTTTT.